Below, 22 T cell receptor beta chains from the same sample are listed, as sequenced in a study of neoadjuvant anti-PD-1 for oral cavity cancer. Described time point: after neoadjuvant nivolumab, at surgical resection. Here immunoSEQ multiplex PCR was the method, and the copy in TCRdb shows in-frame clones only, minus some. Among around 67,000 clones listed, about 90% were seen once. The sample consisted of PBMCs, taken after nivolumab (anti-PD-1) treatment. These TCRs come from a person aged 35-80 years with oral cavity squamous cell carcinoma.

V gene TRBV19 combines with J gene TRBJ1-5; D remains unclear. CDR3 length: 13 residues. The germline gives CDR1 LNHDA, CDR2 SQIVND (reference sequence). V was clipped by 7 bases and J by 3 bases, with 10 bases between them. CDR3 DNA sequence: TGTGCCAGTAAGTTTGGGATCAATCAGCCCCAGCATTTT. Protein product: CASKFGINQPQHF.

V is TRBV7-6 and J is TRBJ1-4; tentatively, D is TRBD1 (5 bases). CDR1 is SGHVS and CDR2 is FNYEAQ in the germline V gene. Trimming left V 0 bases short and J 12 bases short, with 5 bases between. The CDR3 spans 11 residues. This CDR3 reads CASSLAGELFF. The CDR3 bases are TGTGCCAGCAGCTTAGCGGGGGAACTGTTTTTT.

The J gene is TRBJ2-5, the V gene TRBV7-6, with 11 bases lining up with TRBD2. CDR3 length: 17 residues. Losses at the gene ends were 2 bases for V and 5 bases for J; bases not matched to a gene: 10. Germline values: CDR1 SGHVS, CDR2 FNYEAQ. This CDR3 is CASSLWASGGSRETQYF. The CDR3 nucleotides read TGTGCCAGCAGCTTATGGGCTAGCGGGGGGAGTCGGGAGACCCAGTACTTC. Full variable domain (rest looked up from reference TRBV7-6 and TRBJ2-5): GAGVSQSPRYKVTKRGQDVALRCDPISGHVSLYWYRQALGQGPEFLTYFNYEAQQDKSGLPNDRFSAERPEGSISTLTIQRTEQRDSAMYRCASSLWASGGSRETQYFGPGTRLLVL.

The sample holds a few counts of this clone. Here the CDR3 reads CASNRVEEGAQPQHF. The CDR3 DNA sequence: TGTGCCAGCAACAGGGTTGAGGAGGGAGCTCAGCCCCAGCATTTT. This chain uses TRBV6-1 with TRBJ1-5; a weak D match, TRBD1 (6 bases). Trimming left V 7 bases short and J 6 bases short, with 19 bases between. The CDR3 is 15 residues long. CDR1 and CDR2 from the germline V gene are MNHNS and SASEGT.

The gene calls are TRBV13 and TRBJ2-5; 10 positions match TRBD1. Trimming took 0 bases from V and 5 from J; bases not matched to a gene: 15. CDR1 and CDR2 from the germline V gene are PRHDT and FYEKMQ (reference sequence). The CDR3 consists of 19 residues. The CDR3 spells CASSLGLGGQGPFWETQYF. The CDR3 coding sequence is TGTGCCAGCAGCTTAGGCCTAGGGGGACAGGGGCCTTTCTGGGAGACCCAGTACTTC.

The V call is TRBV7-9, the J call TRBJ2-1, with 12 bases fitting TRBD2. This CDR3 region has 17 residues. The V and J ends lost 5 bases and 8 bases, in that order; junction bases with no gene match: 13. The germline gives CDR1 SEHNR, CDR2 FQNEAQ (reference sequence). The CDR3 DNA sequence: TGTGCCAGCAGCCCCGGGGCGGTGACTAGCGGGGGATATGAGCAGTTCTTC. Translating it yields CASSPGAVTSGGYEQFF. Together with reference TRBV7-9 and TRBJ2-1, the CDR3 gives the full variable domain: DTGVSQNPRHKITKRGQNVTFRCDPISEHNRLYWYRQTLGQGPEFLTYFQNEAQLEKSRLLSDRFSAERPKGSFSTLEIQRTEQGDSAMYLCASSPGAVTSGGYEQFFGPGTRLTVL.

This sequence joins TRBV30 and TRBJ1-2; possibly TRBD1 for D (5 bases). Germline CDR1 is GTSNPN and CDR2 is SVGIG (reference sequence). The CDR3 consists of 15 residues. Trimming left V 2 bases short and J 8 bases short, with 21 bases between. The DNA of the CDR3 is TGTGCCTGGAGTCTCATCTCGGGGGGTACTGGGGGCTACACCTTC. This encodes CAWSLISGGTGGYTF.

This sequence joins TRBV6-5 and TRBJ1-2, with D possibly matching TRBD1 (5 bases). From germline, CDR1 is MNHEY and CDR2 SVGAGI. The CDR3 totals 14 residues. The ends were cut back, 10 bases at V and 2 bases at J, with 17 bases in the middle. The DNA for the CDR3 is TGTGCCACCAGGGTCGTCGGGCGCAACTATGGCTACACCTTC. It codes for CATRVVGRNYGYTF.

The rearrangement links TRBV11-2 to TRBJ1-5; D is unclear. The CDR3 runs to 14 residues. Germline values: CDR1 SGHAT, CDR2 FQNNGV. The germline V and J ends were trimmed by 5 bases and 5 bases, with 13 bases remaining between them. CDR3 in amino acids: CASSVTLGDQPQHF. In nucleotides, the CDR3 is TGTGCCAGCAGCGTCACCCTCGGGGATCAGCCCCAGCATTTT.

The chain couples TRBV5-6 to TRBJ1-2; 7 positions match TRBD1. Germline V gene data show CDR1 as SGHDT and CDR2 as YYEEEE. This CDR3 comprises 15 residues. Unmatched junction bases numbered 12, after V lost 2 bases and J lost 8 bases. The CDR3 spells CASSFGQESYGGYTF. The CDR3, as DNA: TGTGCCAGCAGCTTTGGACAGGAGAGCTATGGGGGCTACACCTTC.

A few counts support this clone. The V gene is TRBV19, the J gene TRBJ2-2; 8 bases fit TRBD2. V lost 7 bases and J lost 4; bases outside the gene matches: 8. The germline V gene has CDR1 LNHDA and CDR2 SQIVND (reference sequence). The CDR3 has 15 amino acids. As DNA, the CDR3 is TGTGCCAGTACTCTGGCGGGGGGCCTCACCGGGGAGCTGTTTTTT. It translates to CASTLAGGLTGELFF.

V is TRBV7-3 and J is TRBJ2-7; D may match TRBD1 or TRBD2 (6 bases each). The CDR3 extends over 13 amino acids. The germline V and J ends were trimmed by 0 bases and 10 bases, with 13 bases remaining between them. Germline V gives CDR1 SGHTA, CDR2 FQGTGA. The CDR3 region is CASSLTGGDRQYF. Written as DNA, the CDR3 is TGTGCCAGCAGCTTAACCGGGGGCGATAGACAGTACTTC.

The chain has TRBV6-6 and TRBJ1-1; D is possibly TRBD1 (5 bases). The germline gives CDR1 MNHNY, CDR2 SVGAGI (reference sequence). The CDR3 length is 14 residues. Trimming took 5 bases from V and 11 from J, leaving 21 bases between them. CDR3 sequence reads: CASSPLSRGVGAFF. The CDR3 DNA is TGTGCCAGCAGTCCTTTAAGTAGGGGAGTGGGGGCTTTCTTT.

The chain couples TRBV30 to TRBJ2-5; the D gene is possibly TRBD2 (6 bases). The germline V gene has CDR1 GTSNPN and CDR2 SVGIG (reference sequence). The CDR3 is 13 amino acids. The V end was cut by 4 bases, the J end by 5 bases, with 14 bases between. The CDR3 bases are TGTGCCTGGAACTACGGGGGTTTCGAGACCCAGTACTTC. It specifies CAWNYGGFETQYF.

This clone was recorded once. The rearrangement uses TRBV7-2 and TRBJ1-2; TRBD1 matches 8 bases. CDR3 length equals 15 residues. The V gene's germline CDR1 is SGHTA and CDR2 FQGNSA. J lost 7 bases, V lost 5 bases, and 12 bases had no gene match. DNA for the CDR3: TGTGCCAGCAGCCGATCCCAGGGGGCGGAAAGTGGCTACACCTTC. Translation: CASSRSQGAESGYTF. Based on the CDR3 plus reference TRBV7-2 and TRBJ1-2, the full variable domain is GAGVSQSPSNKVTEKGKDVELRCDPISGHTALYWYRQSLGQGLEFLIYFQGNSAPDKSGLPSDRFSAERTGGSVSTLTIQRTQQEDSAVYLCASSRSQGAESGYTFGSGTRLTVV.

The chain is built from TRBV9 and TRBJ1-4; D not certain. There are 15 residues in the CDR3. The ends were cut back, 0 bases at V and 4 bases at J, with 10 bases in the middle. Germline V gene lookup returns CDR1 SGDLS and CDR2 YYNGEE. The CDR3 is CASSVGLRHNEKLFF. DNA of the CDR3: TGTGCCAGCAGCGTAGGTTTGAGGCATAATGAAAAACTGTTTTTT.

The J gene is TRBJ2-3, the V gene TRBV11-2; D remains ambiguous. The CDR3 totals 17 residues. Trimming removed 2 bases from V and 5 bases from J, with 20 bases in between. From germline, CDR1 is SGHAT and CDR2 FQNNGV. For the CDR3, the DNA is TGTGCCAGCAGCTTAATTTTTGGCTCGACACAAATAGATACGCAGTATTTT. Translated, it gives CASSLIFGSTQIDTQYF.

The gene calls are TRBV10-3 and TRBJ1-1; D uncertain. Per germline, CDR1 ENHRY and CDR2 SYGVKD. The CDR3 is 12 residues long. V was trimmed by 9 bases and J by 0 bases, leaving 8 bases between them. CDR3 loop: CAIRAVNTEAFF. The CDR3 DNA sequence: TGTGCCATTCGAGCCGTGAACACTGAAGCTTTCTTT.

The chain links TRBV19 to TRBJ2-3; D is ambiguous. V gave up 1 base and J gave up 6 bases, with 14 bases separating them. CDR3 length: 15 residues. Per germline, CDR1 LNHDA and CDR2 SQIVND (reference sequence). For the CDR3, the DNA is TGTGCCAGTAGTATAGGATCGCCATCCAGGGATACGCAGTATTTT. Residues: CASSIGSPSRDTQYF.

This clone occurred once. The chain carries TRBV2 and TRBJ1-2; D not certain. The CDR3 consists of 15 residues. Germline V gene lookup returns CDR1 SNHLY and CDR2 FYNNEI. Trimming took off 0 bases at V and 5 bases at J, with 13 bases between the two ends. This CDR3 reads CASSEASGPGYGYTF. DNA for the CDR3: TGTGCCAGCAGTGAAGCGTCGGGCCCGGGGTATGGCTACACCTTC.

The rearrangement links TRBV5-4 to TRBJ1-1; 8 positions agree with TRBD1. After removal of 3 bases from V and 1 base from J, the junction contained 2 bases not matched to a gene. Looked up from germline, CDR1 is SGHNT and CDR2 is YYREEE (reference sequence). The CDR3 totals 14 residues. Written as DNA, the CDR3 is TGTGCCAGCAGCTCCGGGACAGGGAACACTGAAGCTTTCTTT. This codes for CASSSGTGNTEAFF.

The chain employs TRBV28 and TRBJ1-1; D is possibly TRBD1 (5 bases). CDR1 and CDR2 (germline): MDHEN, SYDVKM. The CDR3 sequence is 13 residues long. V lost 6 bases and J lost 8, with 16 bases in between. This chain's CDR3 is CASSFGAFSEAFF. The CDR3 DNA is TGTGCCAGCAGCTTCGGGGCCTTTTCCGAAGCTTTCTTT. The whole variable domain, filled in from reference TRBV28 and TRBJ1-1, reads DVKVTQSSRYLVKRTGEKVFLECVQDMDHENMFWYRQDPGLGLRLIYFSYDVKMKEKGDIPEGYSVSREKKERFSLILESASTNQTSMYLCASSFGAFSEAFFGQGTRLTVV.